This T cell receptor (beta chain) originates from a study of blood T cell repertoires in COVID-19. Original processing methods: For nucleated cells, counts were estimated from reference gene primer amplification. The repertoire was sequenced with immunoSEQ multiplex PCR; TCRdb's copy has only in-frame clones and lacks some. V and J calls and clone size follow that table, whereas D and trimming were derived from the DNA. The sample consists of about 330,000 clones, over 70% of them appearing once. Categorization into cohorts depended on clinical history that participants reported. CDR3 length equals 16 residues. The junction had 16 bases not matched to a gene; V was cut back by 5 bases and J by 6 bases. Germline V gives CDR1 SEHNR, CDR2 FQNEAQ (reference sequence).

The sequencing input was PBMCs or T cells enriched from blood (not recorded which). The TCR comes from a man aged 25 to 45 who had recovered from COVID-19. V gene TRBV7-9 combines with J gene TRBJ2-7, with 7 bases lining up with TRBD1. CDR3 DNA sequence: TGTGCCAGCAGCCACACGACAACGACAGGGCGGGCCGAGCAGTACTTC. As protein: CASSHTTTTGRAEQYF.